The clone carrying this T cell receptor beta chain came up a few times. This entry belongs to a study of regulatory T cells in long-lasting Graves disease. V shed 5 bases and J shed 5 bases, with 9 bases lying between them. Per germline, CDR1 SGHTA and CDR2 FQGNSA. The CDR3 runs 12 residues. The time point denotes: persistent/refractory GD, antithyroid drugs over 5 years with positive TRAb. PBMCs were the source of the RNA used for TCR sequencing. Building of the TCR beta libraries involved iRepertoire HTBI primers and Arm-PCR of CDR3 regions. TCRdb independently ran MiXCR on the multiplex PCR reads; one entry per CDR3 protein. The table has about 310,000 distinct CDR3 sequences, around 23% seen once.

The source of this sequence is a female donor with Graves disease. This specimen consisted of peripheral blood mononuclear cells (PBMCs), obtained when the disease was refractory, from a patient treated with antithyroid drugs. J is TRBJ2-5 and V is TRBV7-2; D unclear. The CDR3 nucleotides are TGTGCCAGCAGCACCTCTAGGGAGACCCAGTACTTC. This sequence encodes CASSTSRETQYF. Using reference TRBV7-2 and TRBJ2-5 for the parts outside the CDR3, the full variable domain is GAGVSQSPSNKVTEKGKDVELRCDPISGHTALYWYRQSLGQGLEFLIYFQGNSAPDKSGLPSDRFSAERTGGSVSTLTIQRTQQEDSAVYLCASSTSRETQYFGPGTRLLVL.